These 4 T cell receptor beta chains were all obtained from the same sample, sequenced in a study of cytomegalovirus exposure and HLA in healthy donors. PCR involved 60 Vbeta and 13 Jbeta primers. Method: immunoSEQ multiplex PCR; TCRdb's copy keeps in-frame clones and lacks some. The profile covers approximately 200,000 clones, with around four fifths appearing a single time and 6.5% taken by the ten largest. The specimen was PBMCs. These TCRs come from a woman aged 50 to 65 in good health and CMV-seropositive.

This chain connects TRBV13 to TRBJ2-1; a possible D gene is TRBD2 (6 bases). Germline CDR1 PRHDT, CDR2 FYEKMQ (reference sequence). Trimming removed 4 bases from V and 0 bases from J, with 13 bases in between. The CDR3 is 16 residues long. Written as DNA, the CDR3 is TGTGCCAGCAGCTCGGCGGGGCGGAGCTCCTACAATGAGCAGTTCTTC. Amino acid sequence: CASSSAGRSSYNEQFF.

The chain carries TRBV27 and TRBJ2-3, with TRBD1 matching 7 bases. The trim removed 6 bases at V and 5 bases at J, leaving 2 bases unmatched. CDR3 length: 12 amino acids. The germline V gene encodes CDR1 MNHEY and CDR2 SMNVEV (reference sequence). Here the CDR3 DNA reads TGTGCCAGCAGATCAGGGGGAGATACGCAGTATTTT. It is translated as CASRSGGDTQYF.

The V and J genes are TRBV19 and TRBJ1-1, with TRBD1 matching over 8 bases. V gave up 4 bases and J gave up 1 base; unmatched junction bases: 8. Per the germline V gene, CDR1 is LNHDA and CDR2 is SQIVND (reference sequence). There are 16 residues in the CDR3. CDR3 DNA sequence: TGTGCCAGTAGTAACGGACAGGGCTCGAGGAACACTGAAGCTTTCTTT. Encoded protein: CASSNGQGSRNTEAFF.

This sequence joins TRBV11-2 and TRBJ2-2, with a weak D call TRBD1 (5 bases). The V gene's germline CDR1 is SGHAT and CDR2 FQNNGV. The CDR3 extends over 15 amino acids. V dropped 2 bases and J dropped 3 bases, with 10 bases sitting between them. In DNA form, the CDR3 reads TGTGCCAGCAGCTTATCAGGGAAGGACACCGGGGAGCTGTTTTTT. It is translated as CASSLSGKDTGELFF.